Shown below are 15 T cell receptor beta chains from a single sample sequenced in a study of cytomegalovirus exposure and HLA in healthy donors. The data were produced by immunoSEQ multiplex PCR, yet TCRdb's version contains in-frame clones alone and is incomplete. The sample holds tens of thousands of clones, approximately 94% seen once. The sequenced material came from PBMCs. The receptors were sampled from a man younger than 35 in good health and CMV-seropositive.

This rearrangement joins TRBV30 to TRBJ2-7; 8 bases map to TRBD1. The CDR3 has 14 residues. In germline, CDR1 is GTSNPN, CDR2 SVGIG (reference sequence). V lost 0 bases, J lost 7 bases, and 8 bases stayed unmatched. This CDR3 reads CAWSVSGTGLEQYF. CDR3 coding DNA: TGTGCCTGGAGTGTCTCCGGGACAGGTTTAGAGCAGTACTTC.

The CDR3 DNA reads as TGTGCCTGGAGTTTCGCGCCCTATGGCTACACCTTC. Protein sequence: CAWSFAPYGYTF. The chain is built from TRBV30 and TRBJ1-2; D gene unclear. The CDR3 totals 12 residues. Germline V lookup: CDR1 GTSNPN, CDR2 SVGIG (reference sequence). Between the trimmed V and J ends, which lost 2 bases and 4 bases, there was a span of 8 bases.

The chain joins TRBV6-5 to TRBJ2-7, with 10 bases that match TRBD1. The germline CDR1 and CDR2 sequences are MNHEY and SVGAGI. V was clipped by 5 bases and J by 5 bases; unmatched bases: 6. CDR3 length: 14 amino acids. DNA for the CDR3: TGTGCCAGCAGTCAACGACAGGGGGCCCACGAGCAGTACTTC. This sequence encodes CASSQRQGAHEQYF.

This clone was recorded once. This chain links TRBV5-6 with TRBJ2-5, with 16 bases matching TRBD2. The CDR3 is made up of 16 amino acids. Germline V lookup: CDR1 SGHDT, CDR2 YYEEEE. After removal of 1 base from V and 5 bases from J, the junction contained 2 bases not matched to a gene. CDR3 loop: CASSLLGLAGGETQYF. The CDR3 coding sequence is TGTGCCAGCAGCTTGCTGGGACTAGCGGGGGGGGAGACCCAGTACTTC.

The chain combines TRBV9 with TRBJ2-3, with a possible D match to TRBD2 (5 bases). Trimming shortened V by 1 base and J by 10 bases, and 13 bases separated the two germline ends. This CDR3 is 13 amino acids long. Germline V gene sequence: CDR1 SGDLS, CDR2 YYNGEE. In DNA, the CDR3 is TGTGCCAGCAGCGTATTGGGGTCCGGGGCGCAGTATTTT. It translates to CASSVLGSGAQYF.

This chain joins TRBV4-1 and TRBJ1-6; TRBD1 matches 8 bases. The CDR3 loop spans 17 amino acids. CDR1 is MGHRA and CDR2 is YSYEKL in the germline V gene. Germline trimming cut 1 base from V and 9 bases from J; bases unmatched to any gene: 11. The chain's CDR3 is CASSQAIQGAKGSPLHF. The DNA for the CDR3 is TGCGCCAGCAGCCAAGCAATCCAGGGGGCGAAGGGTTCACCCCTCCACTTT.

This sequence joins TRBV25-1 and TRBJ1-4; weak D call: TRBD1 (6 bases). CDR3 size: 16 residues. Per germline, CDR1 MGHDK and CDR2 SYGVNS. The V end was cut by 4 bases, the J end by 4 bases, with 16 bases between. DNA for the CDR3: TGTGCCAGCAGTGCCAGGACAGCCAACAGTAATGAAAAACTGTTTTTT. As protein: CASSARTANSNEKLFF.

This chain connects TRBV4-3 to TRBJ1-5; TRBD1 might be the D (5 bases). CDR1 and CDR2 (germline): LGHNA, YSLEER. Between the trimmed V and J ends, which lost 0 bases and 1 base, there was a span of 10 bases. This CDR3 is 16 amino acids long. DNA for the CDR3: TGCGCCAGCAGCCAAGATGGGGCCCAAAGCAATCAGCCCCAGCATTTT. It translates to CASSQDGAQSNQPQHF.

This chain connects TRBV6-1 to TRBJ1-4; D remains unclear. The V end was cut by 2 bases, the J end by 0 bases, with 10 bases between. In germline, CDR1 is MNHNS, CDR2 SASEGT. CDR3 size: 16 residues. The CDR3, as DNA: TGTGCCAGCAGTGAATATATAACTGCAACTAATGAAAAACTGTTTTTT. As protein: CASSEYITATNEKLFF.

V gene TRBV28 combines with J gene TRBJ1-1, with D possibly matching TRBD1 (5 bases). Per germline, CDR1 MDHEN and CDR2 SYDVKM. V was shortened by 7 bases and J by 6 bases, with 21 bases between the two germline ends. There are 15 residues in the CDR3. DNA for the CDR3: TGTGCCAGCACCCCCTTCAAGGGGCAAGATGCTGAAGCTTTCTTT. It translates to CASTPFKGQDAEAFF. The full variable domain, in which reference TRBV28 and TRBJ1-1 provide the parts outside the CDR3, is DVKVTQSSRYLVKRTGEKVFLECVQDMDHENMFWYRQDPGLGLRLIYFSYDVKMKEKGDIPEGYSVSREKKERFSLILESASTNQTSMYLCASTPFKGQDAEAFFGQGTRLTVV.

The CDR3 coding sequence is TGTGCCAGCTCCTTCCCCTCGGCTAGCGGGGGTTACGAGCAGTACTTC. It codes for CASSFPSASGGYEQYF. V and J are TRBV2 and TRBJ2-7; 10 bases align to TRBD2. The germline V gene has CDR1 SNHLY and CDR2 FYNNEI. The CDR3 runs 16 residues. Unmatched junction bases numbered 14, after V lost 8 bases and J lost 4 bases. The full variable domain, in which reference TRBV2 and TRBJ2-7 provide the parts outside the CDR3, is EPEVTQTPSHQVTQMGQEVILRCVPISNHLYFYWYRQILGQKVEFLVSFYNNEISEKSEIFDDQFSVERPDGSNFTLKIRSTKLEDSAMYFCASSFPSASGGYEQYFGPGTRLTVT.

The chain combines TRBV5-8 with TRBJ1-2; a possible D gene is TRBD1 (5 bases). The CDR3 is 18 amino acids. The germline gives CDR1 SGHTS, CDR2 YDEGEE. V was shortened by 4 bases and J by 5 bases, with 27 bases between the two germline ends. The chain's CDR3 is CASSLVDAGPYVRYGYTF. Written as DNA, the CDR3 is TGTGCCAGCAGCCTCGTCGATGCGGGACCGTATGTCCGGTATGGCTACACCTTC.

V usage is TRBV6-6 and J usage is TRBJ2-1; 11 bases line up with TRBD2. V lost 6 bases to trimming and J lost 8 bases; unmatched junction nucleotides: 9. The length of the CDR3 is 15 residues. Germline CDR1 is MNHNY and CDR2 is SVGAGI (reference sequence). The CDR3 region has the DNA TGTGCCAGCAGACCTACTAGCGGGAGTTACGATGAGCAGTTCTTC. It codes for CASRPTSGSYDEQFF.

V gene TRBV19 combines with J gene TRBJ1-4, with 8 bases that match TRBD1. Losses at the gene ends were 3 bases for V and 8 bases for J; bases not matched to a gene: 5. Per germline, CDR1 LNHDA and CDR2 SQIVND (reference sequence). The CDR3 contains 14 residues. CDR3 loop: CASSMGQVEEKLFF. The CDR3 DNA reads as TGTGCCAGTAGTATGGGACAGGTTGAAGAAAAACTGTTTTTT.

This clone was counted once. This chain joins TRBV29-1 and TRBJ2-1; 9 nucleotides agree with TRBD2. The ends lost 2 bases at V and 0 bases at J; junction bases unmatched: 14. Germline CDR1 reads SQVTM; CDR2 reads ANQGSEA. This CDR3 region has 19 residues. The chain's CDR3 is CSVEWGIAGVSSSYNEQFF. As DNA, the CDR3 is TGCAGCGTTGAATGGGGGATAGCGGGAGTTTCTTCCTCCTACAATGAGCAGTTCTTC.